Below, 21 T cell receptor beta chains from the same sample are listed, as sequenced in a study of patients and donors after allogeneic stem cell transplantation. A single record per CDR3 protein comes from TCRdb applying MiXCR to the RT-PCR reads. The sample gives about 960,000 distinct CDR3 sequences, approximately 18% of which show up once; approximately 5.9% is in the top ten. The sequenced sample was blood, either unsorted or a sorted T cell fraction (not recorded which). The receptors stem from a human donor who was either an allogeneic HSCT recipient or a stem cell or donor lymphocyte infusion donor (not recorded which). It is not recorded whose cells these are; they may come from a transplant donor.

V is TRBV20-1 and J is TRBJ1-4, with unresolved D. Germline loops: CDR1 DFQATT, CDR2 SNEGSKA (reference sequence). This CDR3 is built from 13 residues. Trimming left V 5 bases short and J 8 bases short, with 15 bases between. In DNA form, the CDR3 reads TGCAGTGCTCACGAGGGAGGAAGGGAAAAACTGTTTTTT. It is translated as CSAHEGGREKLFF.

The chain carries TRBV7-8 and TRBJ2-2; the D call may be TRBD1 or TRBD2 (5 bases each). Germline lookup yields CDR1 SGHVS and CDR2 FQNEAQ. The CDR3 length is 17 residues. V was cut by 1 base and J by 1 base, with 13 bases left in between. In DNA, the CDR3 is TGTGCCAGCAGCTTAGTCGGGACGTATGGGAACACCGGGGAGCTGTTTTTT. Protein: CASSLVGTYGNTGELFF.

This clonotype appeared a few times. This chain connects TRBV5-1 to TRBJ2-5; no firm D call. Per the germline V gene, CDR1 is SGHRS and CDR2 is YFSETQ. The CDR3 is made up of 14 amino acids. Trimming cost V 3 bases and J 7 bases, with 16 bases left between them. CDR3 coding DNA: TGCGCCAGCAGCTCTGGTGACTCATCGGGGACCCAGTACTTC. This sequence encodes CASSSGDSSGTQYF. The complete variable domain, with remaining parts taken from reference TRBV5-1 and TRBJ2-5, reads KAGVTQTPRYLIKTRGQQVTLSCSPISGHRSVSWYQQTPGQGLQFLFEYFSETQRNKGNFPGRFSGRQFSNSRSEMNVSTLELGDSALYLCASSSGDSSGTQYFGPGTRLLVL.

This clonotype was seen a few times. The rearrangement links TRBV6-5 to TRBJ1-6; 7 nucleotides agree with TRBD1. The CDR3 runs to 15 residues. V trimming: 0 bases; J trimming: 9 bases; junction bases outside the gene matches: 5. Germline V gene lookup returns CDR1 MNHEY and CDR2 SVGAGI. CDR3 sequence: CASSYSYRGGSPLHF. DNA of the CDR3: TGTGCCAGCAGTTACTCGTACAGGGGTGGTTCACCCCTCCACTTT.

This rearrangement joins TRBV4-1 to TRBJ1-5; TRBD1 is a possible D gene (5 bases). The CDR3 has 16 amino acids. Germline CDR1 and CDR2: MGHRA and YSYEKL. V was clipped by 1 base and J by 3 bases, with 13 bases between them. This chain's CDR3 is CASSQVRTQLNQPQHF. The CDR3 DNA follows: TGCGCCAGCAGCCAAGTAAGGACACAGCTCAATCAGCCCCAGCATTTT.

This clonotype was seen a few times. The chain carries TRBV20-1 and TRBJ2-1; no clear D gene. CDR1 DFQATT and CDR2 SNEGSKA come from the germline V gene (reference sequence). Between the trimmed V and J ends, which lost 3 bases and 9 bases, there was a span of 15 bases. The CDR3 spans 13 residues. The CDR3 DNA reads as TGCAGTGCTAGGACGGACCTGACGATTGAGCAGTTCTTC. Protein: CSARTDLTIEQFF.

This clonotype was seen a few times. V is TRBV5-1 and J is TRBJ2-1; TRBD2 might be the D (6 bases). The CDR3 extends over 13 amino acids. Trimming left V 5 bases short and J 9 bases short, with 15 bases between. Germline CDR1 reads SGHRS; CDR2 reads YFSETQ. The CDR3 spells CASSGGAGLEQFF. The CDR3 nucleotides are TGCGCCAGCAGTGGGGGAGCGGGCCTTGAGCAGTTCTTC.

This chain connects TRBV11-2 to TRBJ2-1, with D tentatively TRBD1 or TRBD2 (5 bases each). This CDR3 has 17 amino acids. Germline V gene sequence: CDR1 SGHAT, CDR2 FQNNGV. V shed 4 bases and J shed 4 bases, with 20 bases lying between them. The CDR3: CASSWGLAGTEYNEQFF. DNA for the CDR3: TGTGCCAGCAGCTGGGGTCTGGCCGGGACGGAGTACAATGAGCAGTTCTTC.

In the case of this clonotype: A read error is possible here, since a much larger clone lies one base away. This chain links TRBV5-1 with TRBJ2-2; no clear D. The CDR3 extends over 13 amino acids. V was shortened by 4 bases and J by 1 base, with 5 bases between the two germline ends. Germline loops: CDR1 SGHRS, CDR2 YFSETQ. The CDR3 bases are TGCGCCAGCAGCCCGATGAACACCGGGGAGCTGTTTTTT. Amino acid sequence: CASSPMNTGELFF.

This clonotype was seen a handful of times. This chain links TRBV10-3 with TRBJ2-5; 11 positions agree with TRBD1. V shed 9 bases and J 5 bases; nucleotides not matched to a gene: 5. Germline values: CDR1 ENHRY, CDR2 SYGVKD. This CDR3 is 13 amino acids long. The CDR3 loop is CAIRTGGEETQYF. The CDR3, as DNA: TGTGCCATACGGACAGGGGGCGAGGAGACCCAGTACTTC.

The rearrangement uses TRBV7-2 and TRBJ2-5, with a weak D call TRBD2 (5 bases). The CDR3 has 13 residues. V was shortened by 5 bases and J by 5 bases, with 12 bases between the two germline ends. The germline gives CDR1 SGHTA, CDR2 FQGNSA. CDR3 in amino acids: CASSRRTSETQYF. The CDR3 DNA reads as TGTGCCAGCAGCCGCAGGACTTCCGAGACCCAGTACTTC.

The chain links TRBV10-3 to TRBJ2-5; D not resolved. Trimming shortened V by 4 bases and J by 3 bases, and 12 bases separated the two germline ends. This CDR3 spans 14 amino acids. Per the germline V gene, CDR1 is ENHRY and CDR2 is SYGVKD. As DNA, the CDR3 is TGTGCCATCAGTGGCGGCGCTATCGAAGAGACCCAGTACTTC. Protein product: CAISGGAIEETQYF.

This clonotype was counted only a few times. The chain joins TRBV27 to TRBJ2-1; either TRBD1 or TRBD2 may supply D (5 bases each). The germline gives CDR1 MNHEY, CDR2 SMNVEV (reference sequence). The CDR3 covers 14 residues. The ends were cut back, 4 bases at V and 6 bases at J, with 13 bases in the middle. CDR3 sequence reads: CASSYRIGTNEQFF. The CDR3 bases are TGTGCCAGCAGTTACAGGATAGGGACCAATGAGCAGTTCTTC.

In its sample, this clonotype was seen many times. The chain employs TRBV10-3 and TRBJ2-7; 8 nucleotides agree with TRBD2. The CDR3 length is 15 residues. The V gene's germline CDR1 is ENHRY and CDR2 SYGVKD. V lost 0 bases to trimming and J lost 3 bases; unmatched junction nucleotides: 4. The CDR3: CAISESSGRVYEQYF. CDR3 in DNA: TGTGCCATCAGTGAGTCCAGCGGGAGAGTCTACGAGCAGTACTTC.

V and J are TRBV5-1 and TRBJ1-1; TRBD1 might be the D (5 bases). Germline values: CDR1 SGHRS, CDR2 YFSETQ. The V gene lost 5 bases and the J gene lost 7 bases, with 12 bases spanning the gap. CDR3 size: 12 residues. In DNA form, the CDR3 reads TGCGCCAGCAGACTGGGGGGTAATGAAGCTTTCTTT. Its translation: CASRLGGNEAFF.

CDR3 bases: TGCGCCAGCAGCTTGTTCCCGGGACTAGCGGGGCAAGAGACCCAGTACTTC. This codes for CASSLFPGLAGQETQYF. The chain uses TRBV5-1 and TRBJ2-5; TRBD2 aligns across 13 bases. The V gene's germline CDR1 is SGHRS and CDR2 YFSETQ. The CDR3 runs 17 residues. Trimming cost V 1 base and J 2 bases; bases outside gene matches: 5.

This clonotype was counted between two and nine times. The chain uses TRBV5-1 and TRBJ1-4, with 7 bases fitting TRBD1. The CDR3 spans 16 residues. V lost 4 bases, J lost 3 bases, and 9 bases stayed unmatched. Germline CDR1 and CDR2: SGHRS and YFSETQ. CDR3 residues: CASSIFDRAANEKLFF. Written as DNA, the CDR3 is TGCGCCAGCAGCATTTTTGACAGGGCGGCTAATGAAAAACTGTTTTTT.

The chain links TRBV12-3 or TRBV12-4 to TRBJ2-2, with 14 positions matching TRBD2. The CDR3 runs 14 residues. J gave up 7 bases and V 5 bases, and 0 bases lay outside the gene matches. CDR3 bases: TGTGCCAGCAGTGGACTAGCGGGGGGCGGGGAGCTGTTTTTT. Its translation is CASSGLAGGGELFF.

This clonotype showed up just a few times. CDR3 region: CASSSPLGLGPSEQYF. In DNA form, the CDR3 reads TGTGCCAGCAGCTCGCCCCTAGGTTTGGGTCCTTCCGAGCAGTACTTC. This chain uses TRBV7-9 with TRBJ2-7; D not certain. The V end was cut by 4 bases, the J end by 6 bases, with 22 bases between. This CDR3 contains 16 residues. Germline CDR1 and CDR2: SEHNR and FQNEAQ (reference sequence).

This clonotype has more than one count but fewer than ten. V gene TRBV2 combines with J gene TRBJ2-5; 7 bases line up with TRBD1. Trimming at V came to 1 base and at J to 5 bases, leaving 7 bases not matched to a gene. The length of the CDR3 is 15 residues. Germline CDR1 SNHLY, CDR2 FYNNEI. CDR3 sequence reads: CASSEEKGARETQYF. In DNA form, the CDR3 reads TGTGCCAGCAGTGAAGAAAAGGGGGCCCGCGAGACCCAGTACTTC. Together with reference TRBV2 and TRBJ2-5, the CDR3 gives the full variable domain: EPEVTQTPSHQVTQMGQEVILRCVPISNHLYFYWYRQILGQKVEFLVSFYNNEISEKSEIFDDQFSVERPDGSNFTLKIRSTKLEDSAMYFCASSEEKGARETQYFGPGTRLLVL.

The CDR3: CASSFGTGDHEQYF. In DNA form, the CDR3 reads TGTGCCAGCAGTTTCGGGACAGGGGACCACGAGCAGTACTTC. The chain employs TRBV27 and TRBJ2-7; TRBD1 matches 10 bases. Per the germline V gene, CDR1 is MNHEY and CDR2 is SMNVEV (reference sequence). Trimming cost V 3 bases and J 5 bases; bases outside gene matches: 4. The CDR3 is made up of 14 amino acids.